The present T cell receptor beta chain was sequenced within a study of STAT5B mutations in CD4+ large granular lymphocyte leukemia. Some clones are missing from TCRdb's copy, which holds only in-frame ones; the method was immunoSEQ multiplex PCR. This table has tens of thousands of clones, 82% appearing once. The specimen sequenced was CD4+ T cells from blood buffy coats. The receptor was derived from a human donor in good health.

Here the CDR3 reads CASSQGLFDSGNTIYF. CDR3 bases: TGCGCCAGCAGCCAAGGCCTCTTCGACTCTGGAAACACCATATATTTT. The gene calls are TRBV4-3 and TRBJ1-3; D is unresolved. The germline V gene has CDR1 LGHNA and CDR2 YSLEER. CDR3 size: 16 residues. The V and J ends lost 1 base and 0 bases respectively, with 10 bases between them.